The 21 T cell receptor beta chains reported below all come from one sample, sequenced in a study of control samples from healthy donors and cancer patients (dated by TCRdb to the early 2020s). Library creation used the immunoSEQ multiplex PCR assay. Drawn from immuneACCESS, this table holds only the in-frame rearrangements with V and J called that TCRdb kept. Clones are partly lost; checked studies trace under half to an unresolved V gene and leave the rest unexplained. For this sample the table gives approximately 59,000 clones, of which approximately 89% were detected only once. The biggest ten clones account for about 12% of the sample. What was sequenced was PBMCs. Every receptor here comes from a woman in her sixties with lung cancer.

This clone has a single count. The genes are TRBV11-2 and TRBJ2-5; the match to TRBD2 covers 13 bases. From germline, CDR1 is SGHAT and CDR2 FQNNGV. Trimming removed 7 bases from V and 5 bases from J; junction bases left unmatched: 7. This CDR3 spans 15 amino acids. CDR3 sequence reads: CASTPGTSGAETQYF. CDR3 bases: TGTGCCAGCACCCCCGGGACTAGCGGGGCGGAGACCCAGTACTTC. Together with reference TRBV11-2 and TRBJ2-5, the CDR3 gives the full variable domain: EAGVAQSPRYKIIEKRQSVAFWCNPISGHATLYWYQQILGQGPKLLIQFQNNGVVDDSQLPKDRFSAERLKGVDSTLKIQPAKLEDSAVYLCASTPGTSGAETQYFGPGTRLLVL.

The rearrangement links TRBV28 to TRBJ2-1, with a possible D match to TRBD2 (7 bases). V gave up 5 bases and J gave up 4 bases, with 18 bases separating them. CDR3 length equals 16 residues. The germline CDR1 and CDR2 sequences are MDHEN and SYDVKM. The CDR3 region is CASSPGGDNIYNEQFF. The CDR3 nucleotides are TGTGCCAGCAGTCCTGGGGGGGACAATATTTACAATGAGCAGTTCTTC.

The chain links TRBV5-1 to TRBJ2-3, with 12 bases that match TRBD2. V lost 4 bases to trimming and J lost 2 bases; unmatched junction nucleotides: 5. CDR3 length: 16 amino acids. CDR1 and CDR2 (germline): SGHRS, YFSETQ. This CDR3 is CASSPGLAGYTDTQYF. CDR3 DNA sequence: TGCGCCAGCAGCCCCGGACTAGCGGGATACACAGATACGCAGTATTTT.

The chain joins TRBV7-9 to TRBJ1-6; D is uncertain. V gave up 4 bases and J gave up 0 bases, with 10 bases separating them. The V gene's germline CDR1 is SEHNR and CDR2 FQNEAQ (reference sequence). There are 16 residues in the CDR3. In nucleotides, the CDR3 is TGTGCCAGCAGCTCCGTTCGCAGCTCCTATAATTCACCCCTCCACTTT. Translating gives CASSSVRSSYNSPLHF. Combining the CDR3 with reference TRBV7-9 and TRBJ1-6 gives the whole variable domain DTGVSQNPRHKITKRGQNVTFRCDPISEHNRLYWYRQTLGQGPEFLTYFQNEAQLEKSRLLSDRFSAERPKGSFSTLEIQRTEQGDSAMYLCASSSVRSSYNSPLHFGNGTRLTVT.

The chain has TRBV7-9 and TRBJ1-1; D is undetermined. Germline-derived CDR1 and CDR2 are SEHNR and FQNEAQ (reference sequence). This CDR3 has 15 residues. The ends were cut back, 2 bases at V and 4 bases at J, with 14 bases in the middle. The CDR3 spells CASSLSVHRGTEAFF. CDR3 sequence (DNA): TGTGCCAGCAGCTTAAGCGTCCACCGGGGCACTGAAGCTTTCTTT.

The gene calls are TRBV7-9 and TRBJ2-3; the D gene is possibly TRBD1 (5 bases). Germline loops: CDR1 SEHNR, CDR2 FQNEAQ (reference sequence). The ends were cut back, 5 bases at V and 1 base at J, with 13 bases in the middle. CDR3 size: 15 residues. This chain's CDR3 is CASSPRGGGTDTQYF. The CDR3 DNA reads as TGTGCCAGCAGCCCTAGGGGTGGGGGCACAGATACGCAGTATTTT.

The V call is TRBV14, the J call TRBJ2-1, with TRBD1 matching over 9 bases. The germline V gene encodes CDR1 SGHDN and CDR2 FVKESK. V trimming: 1 base; J trimming: 3 bases; junction bases outside the gene matches: 4. CDR3 length: 16 residues. CDR3 DNA: TGTGCCAGCAGCCAAGTGGGACAGGGCCGCTACAATGAGCAGTTCTTC. Translated, it gives CASSQVGQGRYNEQFF.

The chain couples TRBV30 to TRBJ2-2; D not resolved. Germline CDR1 and CDR2: GTSNPN and SVGIG (reference sequence). Between the trimmed V and J ends, which lost 0 bases and 3 bases, there was a span of 11 bases. This CDR3 region has 15 residues. CDR3 sequence reads: CAWSVDGGYTGELFF. The DNA of the CDR3 is TGTGCCTGGAGTGTAGATGGCGGATACACCGGGGAGCTGTTTTTT. The full variable domain, rest sourced from reference TRBV30 and TRBJ2-2, is SQTIHQWPATLVQPVGSPLSLECTVEGTSNPNLYWYRQAAGRGLQLLFYSVGIGQISSEVPQNLSASRPQDRQFILSSKKLLLSDSGFYLCAWSVDGGYTGELFFGEGSRLTVL.

The chain uses TRBV11-2 and TRBJ2-2, with 7 bases identical to TRBD1. The CDR3 spans 17 residues. Germline lookup yields CDR1 SGHAT and CDR2 FQNNGV. J lost 7 bases, V lost 1 base, and 12 bases had no gene match. The CDR3: CASSLVRGSTSHGELFF. CDR3 in DNA: TGTGCCAGCAGCTTAGTCAGGGGGAGTACCTCCCACGGGGAGCTGTTTTTT.

Only one count was recorded for this clone. The chain has TRBV18 and TRBJ1-1, with 7 nucleotides matching TRBD1. The ends lost 4 bases at V and 5 bases at J; junction bases unmatched: 4. Germline lookup yields CDR1 KGHSH and CDR2 LQKENI. The CDR3 loop spans 13 amino acids. The CDR3 DNA is TGTGCCAGCTCACTACTACAGGGGACTGAAGCTTTCTTT. Protein sequence: CASSLLQGTEAFF.

This rearrangement joins TRBV20-1 to TRBJ2-7; no clear D gene. Trimming took off 7 bases at V and 0 bases at J, with 7 bases between the two ends. The germline CDR1 and CDR2 sequences are DFQATT and SNEGSKA (reference sequence). This CDR3 spans 11 amino acids. CDR3 sequence (DNA): TGCAGTGTTCCACACTCCTACGAGCAGTACTTC. As protein: CSVPHSYEQYF.

The V gene is TRBV30, the J gene TRBJ2-7; no firm D call. This CDR3 has 14 amino acids. V was pared by 0 bases and J by 4 bases, with 13 bases between. Germline CDR1 and CDR2: GTSNPN and SVGIG (reference sequence). For the CDR3, the DNA is TGTGCCTGGAGTGTTTTCCAGGCCAGTTACGAGCAGTACTTC. Protein sequence: CAWSVFQASYEQYF.

This rearrangement joins TRBV5-1 to TRBJ1-1; D may be TRBD1 (6 bases). CDR1 SGHRS and CDR2 YFSETQ come from the germline V gene. Between the trimmed V and J ends, which lost 0 bases and 3 bases, there was a span of 15 bases. The CDR3 length is 16 residues. In DNA form, the CDR3 reads TGCGCCAGCAGCTTGGCATATAGGGGGAGAGACACTGAAGCTTTCTTT. Its protein is CASSLAYRGRDTEAFF. Combining the CDR3 with reference TRBV5-1 and TRBJ1-1 gives the whole variable domain KAGVTQTPRYLIKTRGQQVTLSCSPISGHRSVSWYQQTPGQGLQFLFEYFSETQRNKGNFPGRFSGRQFSNSRSEMNVSTLELGDSALYLCASSLAYRGRDTEAFFGQGTRLTVV.

The chain combines TRBV3-1 (or the pseudogene TRBV3-2) with TRBJ1-3; D unresolved. Between the trimmed V and J ends, which lost 1 base and 1 base, there was a span of 8 bases. The length of the CDR3 is 15 residues. Per germline, CDR1 LGHDT and CDR2 YNNKEL (reference sequence). The CDR3 loop reads CASSQGSRSGNTIYF. CDR3 coding DNA: TGTGCCAGCAGCCAAGGGAGTCGGTCTGGAAACACCATATATTTT.

The genes are TRBV12-5 and TRBJ1-3, with a possible D match to TRBD1 (5 bases). This CDR3 has 13 amino acids. Germline loops: CDR1 LGHNT, CDR2 FRNRAP. V was pared by 6 bases and J by 0 bases, with 6 bases between. The CDR3 here is CASGRDSGNTIYF. The CDR3 nucleotides read TGTGCTAGTGGCAGGGACTCTGGAAACACCATATATTTT.

J is TRBJ1-5 and V is TRBV3-1 (or the pseudogene TRBV3-2); D is unclear. CDR3 length equals 12 residues. Germline V gene lookup returns CDR1 LGHDT and CDR2 YNNKEL (reference sequence). V dropped 5 bases and J dropped 2 bases, with 4 bases sitting between them. CDR3 in DNA: TGTGCCAGCAGCTCCCGCAATCAGCCCCAGCATTTT. Protein sequence: CASSSRNQPQHF.

The chain couples TRBV28 to TRBJ1-5, with 8 bases that match TRBD1. CDR3 length: 14 residues. CDR1 is MDHEN and CDR2 is SYDVKM in the germline V gene. V shed 4 bases, J shed 7 bases, and the junction held 6 bases outside the gene matches. Here the CDR3 DNA reads TGTGCCAGCAGTTATGGACAGGGTAGACAGCCCCAGCATTTT. Residues: CASSYGQGRQPQHF.

This clone occurred a few times. The CDR3 sequence is CASSELVQETQYF. CDR3 in DNA: TGTGCCAGCAGTGAATTGGTCCAAGAGACCCAGTACTTC. This chain joins TRBV2 and TRBJ2-5; no reliable D call. The germline gives CDR1 SNHLY, CDR2 FYNNEI. The germline V and J ends were trimmed by 2 bases and 1 base, with 5 bases remaining between them. CDR3 size: 13 residues. Filled out from reference TRBV2 and TRBJ2-5, the complete variable domain reads EPEVTQTPSHQVTQMGQEVILRCVPISNHLYFYWYRQILGQKVEFLVSFYNNEISEKSEIFDDQFSVERPDGSNFTLKIRSTKLEDSAMYFCASSELVQETQYFGPGTRLLVL.

This clone has a single count. This rearrangement joins TRBV28 to TRBJ1-1; D might be TRBD1 (5 bases). V was trimmed by 2 bases and J by 4 bases, leaving 8 bases between them. The CDR3 is made up of 13 amino acids. CDR1 is MDHEN and CDR2 is SYDVKM in the germline V gene. For the CDR3, the DNA is TGTGCCAGCAGTTTACCAGGGTTCACTGAAGCTTTCTTT. This translates into CASSLPGFTEAFF.

V gene TRBV6-5 combines with J gene TRBJ1-5, with D tentatively TRBD1 (6 bases). There are 13 residues in the CDR3. V was pared by 6 bases and J by 3 bases, with 9 bases between. Germline V gene lookup returns CDR1 MNHEY and CDR2 SVGAGI. The CDR3 sequence: CASSGQPNQPQHF. CDR3 in DNA: TGTGCCAGCAGCGGACAGCCCAATCAGCCCCAGCATTTT.

This rearrangement joins TRBV24-1 to TRBJ2-2, with 8 positions matching TRBD2. Germline V CDR1 and CDR2: KGHDR, SFDVKD. CDR3 size: 14 residues. The ends lost 9 bases at V and 5 bases at J; junction bases unmatched: 7. CDR3 region: CATRRGGGTGELFF. In DNA form, the CDR3 reads TGTGCCACCCGCCGGGGCGGGGGGACCGGGGAGCTGTTTTTT.